The following is a T cell receptor beta chain sequence with its context. Sequencing was performed with immunoSEQ multiplex PCR; in TCRdb, only in-frame clones are kept and a portion is missing. The table records over 10,000 clones, roughly 23% of them present only once. This sample is part of a study of sequential checkpoint blockade in melanoma. Treatment given: randomized to nivolumab then ipilimumab (arm A) or the reverse (arm B). The sequence was obtained from a human donor with melanoma. The sample here was tumor tissue (inferred from file names), taken from a patient given nivolumab and ipilimumab in sequence.

The CDR3 loop is CASSPSGGYNEQFF. DNA of the CDR3: TGCGCCAGCAGCCCTAGCGGGGGCTACAATGAGCAGTTCTTC. This rearrangement joins TRBV5-1 to TRBJ2-1; 10 bases line up with TRBD2. Per the germline V gene, CDR1 is SGHRS and CDR2 is YFSETQ. J lost 3 bases, V lost 4 bases, and 1 base had no gene match. This CDR3 comprises 14 residues.